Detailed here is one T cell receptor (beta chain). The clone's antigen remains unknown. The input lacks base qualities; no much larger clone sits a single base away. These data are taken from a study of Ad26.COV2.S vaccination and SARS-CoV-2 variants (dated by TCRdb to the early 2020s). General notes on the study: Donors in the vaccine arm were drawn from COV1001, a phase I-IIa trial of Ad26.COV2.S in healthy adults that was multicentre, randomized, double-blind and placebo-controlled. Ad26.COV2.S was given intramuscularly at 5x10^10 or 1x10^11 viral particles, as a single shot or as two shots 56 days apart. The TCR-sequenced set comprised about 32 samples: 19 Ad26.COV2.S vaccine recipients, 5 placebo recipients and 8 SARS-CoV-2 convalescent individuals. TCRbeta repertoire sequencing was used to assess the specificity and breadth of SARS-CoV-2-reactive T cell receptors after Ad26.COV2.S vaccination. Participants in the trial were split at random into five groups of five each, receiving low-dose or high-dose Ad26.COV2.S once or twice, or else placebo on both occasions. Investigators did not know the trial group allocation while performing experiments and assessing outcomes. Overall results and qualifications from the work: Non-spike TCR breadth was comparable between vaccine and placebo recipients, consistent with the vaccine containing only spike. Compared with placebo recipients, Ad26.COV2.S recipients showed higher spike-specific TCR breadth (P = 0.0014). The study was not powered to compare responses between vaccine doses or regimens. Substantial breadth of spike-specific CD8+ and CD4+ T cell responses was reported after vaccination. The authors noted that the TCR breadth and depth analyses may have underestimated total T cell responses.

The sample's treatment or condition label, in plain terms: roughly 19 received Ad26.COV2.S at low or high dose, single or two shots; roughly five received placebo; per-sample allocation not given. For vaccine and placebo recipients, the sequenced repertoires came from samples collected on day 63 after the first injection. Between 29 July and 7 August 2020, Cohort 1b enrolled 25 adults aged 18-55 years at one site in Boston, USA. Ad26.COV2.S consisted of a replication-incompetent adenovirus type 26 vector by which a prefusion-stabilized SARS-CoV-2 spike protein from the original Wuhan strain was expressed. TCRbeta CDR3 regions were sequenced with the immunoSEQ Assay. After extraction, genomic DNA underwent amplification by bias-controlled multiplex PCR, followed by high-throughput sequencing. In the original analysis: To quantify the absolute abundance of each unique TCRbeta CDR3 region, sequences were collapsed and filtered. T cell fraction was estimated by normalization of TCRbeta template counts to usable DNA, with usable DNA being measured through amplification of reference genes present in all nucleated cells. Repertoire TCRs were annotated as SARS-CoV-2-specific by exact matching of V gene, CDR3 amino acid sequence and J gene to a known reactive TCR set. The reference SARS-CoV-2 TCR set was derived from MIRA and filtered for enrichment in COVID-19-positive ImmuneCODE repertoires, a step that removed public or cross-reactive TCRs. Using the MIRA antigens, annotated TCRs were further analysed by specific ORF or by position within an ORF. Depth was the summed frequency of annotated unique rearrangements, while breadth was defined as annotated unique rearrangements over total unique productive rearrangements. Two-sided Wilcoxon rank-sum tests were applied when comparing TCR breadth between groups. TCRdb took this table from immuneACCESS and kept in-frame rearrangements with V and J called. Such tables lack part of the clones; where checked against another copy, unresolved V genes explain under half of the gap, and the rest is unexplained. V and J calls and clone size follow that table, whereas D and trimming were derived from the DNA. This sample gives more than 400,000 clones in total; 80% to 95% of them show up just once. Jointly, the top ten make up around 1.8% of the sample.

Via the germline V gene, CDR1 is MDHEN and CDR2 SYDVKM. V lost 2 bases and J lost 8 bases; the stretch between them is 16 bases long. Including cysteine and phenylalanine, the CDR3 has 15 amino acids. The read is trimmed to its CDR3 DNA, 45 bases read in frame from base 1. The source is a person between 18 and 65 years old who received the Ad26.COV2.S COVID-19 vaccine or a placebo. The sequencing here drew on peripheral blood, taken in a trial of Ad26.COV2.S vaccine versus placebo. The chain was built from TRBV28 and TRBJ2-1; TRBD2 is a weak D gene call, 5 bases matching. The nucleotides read TGTGCCAGCAGTTTAGAGGGTTTCTTAGTAGATGAGCAGTTCTTC. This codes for CASSLEGFLVDEQFF.